One T cell receptor (beta chain) is described in this entry. Alongside a J-beta primer mix, a sample-barcoded 5' primer served in a second PCR lasting roughly 7 to 11 cycles. Each cDNA was tagged by a template-switch adaptor containing 12 random nucleotides. TCRdb reprocessed the 5' RACE reads with MiXCR, giving one entry per CDR3 protein. The data contain over 1,300,000 distinct CDR3 sequences, approximately 59% of them singletons. This specimen belongs to a study of blood T cells in healthy people across ages. This CDR3 is 15 amino acids long. V shed 7 bases and J shed 3 bases, with 18 bases lying between them. Germline V gene lookup returns CDR1 LNHDA and CDR2 SQIVND (reference sequence). It was around 10 milliliters of peripheral blood that were drawn from each donor.

This chain uses TRBV19 with TRBJ1-2, with unresolved D. Sequenced: blood. The receptor was isolated from a man between 18 and 35 years old in good health. The CDR3 loop reads CASTSRGSYYYGYTF. The CDR3 nucleotides are TGTGCCAGTACCAGCCGGGGATCGTACTACTATGGCTACACCTTC.